This T cell receptor beta chain was recovered during a study of blood T cell repertoires in COVID-19. Germline V lookup: CDR1 SGHVS, CDR2 FNYEAQ. Trimming pared 5 bases from V and 1 base from J, leaving 17 bases between. CDR3 size: 16 residues. Profiled with immunoSEQ multiplex PCR; TCRdb holds only in-frame clones, not every one. The sample has about 79,000 clones; around 89% are singletons. This clonotype was obtained from a man aged 70-80 years with active or convalescent COVID-19. J is TRBJ2-5 and V is TRBV7-6; D is perhaps TRBD2 (7 bases). Material for sequencing was peripheral blood. CDR3 bases: TGTGCCAGCAGCACCTTTGCGGGGGCAACCCAAGAGACCCAGTACTTC. Protein: CASSTFAGATQETQYF. The variable domain in full, completed from reference TRBV7-6 and TRBJ2-5, reads GAGVSQSPRYKVTKRGQDVALRCDPISGHVSLYWYRQALGQGPEFLTYFNYEAQQDKSGLPNDRFSAERPEGSISTLTIQRTEQRDSAMYRCASSTFAGATQETQYFGPGTRLLVL.